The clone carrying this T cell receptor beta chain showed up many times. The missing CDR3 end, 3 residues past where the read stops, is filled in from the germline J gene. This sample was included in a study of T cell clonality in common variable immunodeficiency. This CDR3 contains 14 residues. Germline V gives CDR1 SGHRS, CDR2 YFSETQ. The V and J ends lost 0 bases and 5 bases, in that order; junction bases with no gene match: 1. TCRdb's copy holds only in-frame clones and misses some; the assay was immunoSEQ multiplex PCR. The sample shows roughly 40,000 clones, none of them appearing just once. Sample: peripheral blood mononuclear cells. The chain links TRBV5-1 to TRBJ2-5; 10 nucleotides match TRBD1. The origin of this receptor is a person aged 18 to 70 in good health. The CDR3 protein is CASSLGGQGETQYF. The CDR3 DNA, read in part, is TGCGCCAGCAGCTTGGGGGGACAGGGGGAGACC. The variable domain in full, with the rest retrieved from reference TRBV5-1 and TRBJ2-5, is KAGVTQTPRYLIKTRGQQVTLSCSPISGHRSVSWYQQTPGQGLQFLFEYFSETQRNKGNFPGRFSGRQFSNSRSEMNVSTLELGDSALYLCASSLGGQGETQYFGPGTRLLVL.